The sequence of this T cell receptor (beta chain) was determined in a study of PD-1 blockade in mismatch repair-deficient tumors. Study outcomes and limitations: Tumor-resident clones, often undetectable pretreatment in blood, expanded then contracted after pembrolizumab.

A remark on this clone: Its antigen is not identified.

The CDR3 sequence is 17 residues long. Per the germline V gene, CDR1 is MNHEY and CDR2 is SMNVEV (reference sequence). The V segment lost 2 bases and the J segment 0 bases; nucleotides outside the gene matches: 3. Sequencing used immunoSEQ multiplex PCR; TCRdb keeps in-frame clones, though not all of them. The sample lists about 38,000 clones; approximately 84% were seen once. TCR sequencing covered a few patients who responded to pembrolizumab. The source of this sequence is an adult with mismatch repair-deficient cancer. This chain joins TRBV27 and TRBJ2-3; TRBD2 matches at 12 bases. Sequencing used peripheral blood, obtained about 76 weeks after starting pembrolizumab. CDR3 coding DNA: TGTGCCAGCAGTTTAAGCGGACTAGCGGGGAGCACAGATACGCAGTATTTT. Residues: CASSLSGLAGSTDTQYF.